This T cell receptor (beta chain) was sequenced in a study of CD8+ T cells in alopecia areata. Turning to the study itself: At a dose of 5 to 10 mg twice daily, oral tofacitinib was given to treated patients.

As to treatment: oral pan-JAK inhibitor, 5-10 mg twice daily. In alopecia areata patients, both lesional scalp punch biopsies and peripheral blood were collected. Sorted populations comprised CD4+ and CD8+ T cells obtained from PBMCs. This clone was counted between two and nine times. This CDR3 has 13 residues. Germline V gene data show CDR1 as MNHEY and CDR2 as SMNVEV (reference sequence). Trimming cost V 4 bases and J 5 bases, with 9 bases left between them. RNA extraction was followed by reverse transcription into cDNA, which acted as the sequencing template. Sequencing used immunoSEQ multiplex PCR; TCRdb keeps in-frame clones, though not all of them. The sample lists 120,000 or so clones, 60% to 65% occurring once.

This chain links TRBV27 with TRBJ2-1; unclear D gene. This specimen was CD4+ T cells sorted from blood, taken at week 4, from a patient treated with tofacitinib. This clonotype originated in a human donor with alopecia areata. Here the CDR3 reads CASSSWADNEQFF. CDR3 coding DNA: TGTGCCAGCAGTTCTTGGGCCGACAATGAGCAGTTCTTC.